This passage covers 8 T cell receptor beta chains from one sample sequenced in a study of OX40 agonist ivuxolimab in advanced cancers. The assay was immunoSEQ multiplex PCR, and TCRdb's table has in-frame clones only and misses some. The sample includes tens of thousands of clones, roughly nine tenths of them seen just once. The specimen comprised CD4+ or CD8+ T cells sorted from blood, sampled in a trial of the OX40 agonist ivuxolimab. Every receptor here comes from an adult with an advanced solid tumor such as melanoma, head and neck, liver or kidney cancer.

V is TRBV7-8 and J is TRBJ2-7, with D unclear. V was cut by 3 bases and J by 5 bases, with 8 bases left in between. Looked up from germline, CDR1 is SGHVS and CDR2 is FQNEAQ. The CDR3 has 12 amino acids. The CDR3 DNA reads TGTGCCAGCAGCTTTCGGCAGAACGAGCAGTACTTC. Translated, it gives CASSFRQNEQYF.

V and J are TRBV5-1 and TRBJ2-7, with 9 bases lining up with TRBD2. With V trimmed by 3 bases and J by 5 bases, 12 bases remained unmatched. This CDR3 has 16 residues. Germline values: CDR1 SGHRS, CDR2 YFSETQ. This CDR3 reads CASSSGVAGAFNEQYF. In DNA form, the CDR3 reads TGCGCCAGCAGCTCAGGGGTAGCGGGAGCGTTTAACGAGCAGTACTTC. Based on the CDR3 plus reference TRBV5-1 and TRBJ2-7, the full variable domain is KAGVTQTPRYLIKTRGQQVTLSCSPISGHRSVSWYQQTPGQGLQFLFEYFSETQRNKGNFPGRFSGRQFSNSRSEMNVSTLELGDSALYLCASSSGVAGAFNEQYFGPGTRLTVT.

The chain couples TRBV2 to TRBJ2-1; D possibly corresponds to TRBD2 (6 bases). Germline V gene lookup returns CDR1 SNHLY and CDR2 FYNNEI. The CDR3 runs 14 residues. V lost 8 bases and J 4 bases, leaving 15 bases between the germline ends. As DNA, the CDR3 is TGTGCCAGCTCGAGGCCGGGAGCTTACAATGAGCAGTTCTTC. Its protein product is CASSRPGAYNEQFF.

The chain joins TRBV4-2 to TRBJ2-7, with D possibly TRBD2 on 5 matching bases. The CDR3 runs to 12 residues. Germline V gene lookup returns CDR1 LGHNA and CDR2 YNFKEQ. V lost 11 bases and J 1 base, leaving 12 bases between the germline ends. Here the CDR3 reads CAAPRVSYEQYV. CDR3 coding DNA: TGTGCCGCGCCGAGGGTTTCCTACGAGCAGTACGTC.

The CDR3 here is CASSGTVLQPQHF. DNA of the CDR3: TGTGCCAGCTCCGGGACAGTCCTCCAGCCCCAGCATTTT. The V call is TRBV19, the J call TRBJ1-5; 7 bases align to TRBD1. The CDR3 extends over 13 amino acids. From germline, CDR1 is LNHDA and CDR2 SQIVND (reference sequence). V lost 9 bases, J lost 7 bases, and 9 bases stayed unmatched.

The chain uses TRBV28 and TRBJ2-7, with D possibly being TRBD1 (6 bases). CDR1 MDHEN and CDR2 SYDVKM come from the germline V gene. Trimming shortened V by 3 bases and J by 3 bases, and 12 bases separated the two germline ends. The CDR3 loop spans 14 amino acids. The CDR3 spells CASSLGLTGYEQYV. The CDR3 DNA follows: TGTGCCAGCAGTTTGGGGCTGACAGGCTACGAGCAGTACGTC.

The J gene is TRBJ1-2, the V gene TRBV5-1; D may be TRBD1 (5 bases). Trimming pared 2 bases from V and 3 bases from J, leaving 14 bases between. The germline CDR1 and CDR2 sequences are SGHRS and YFSETQ. This CDR3 contains 15 residues. The CDR3 here is CASSFSLREDYGYTF. The CDR3 coding sequence is TGCGCCAGCAGCTTTTCTCTCAGGGAAGACTATGGCTACACCTTC.

The rearrangement joins TRBV6-1 to TRBJ1-2; 9 bases agree with TRBD1. CDR1 MNHNS and CDR2 SASEGT come from the germline V gene. V trimming: 2 bases; J trimming: 11 bases; junction bases outside the gene matches: 6. The CDR3 contains 13 residues. This CDR3 reads CASSELTGGEYTF. CDR3 DNA sequence: TGTGCCAGCAGTGAATTAACAGGGGGCGAATACACCTTC.